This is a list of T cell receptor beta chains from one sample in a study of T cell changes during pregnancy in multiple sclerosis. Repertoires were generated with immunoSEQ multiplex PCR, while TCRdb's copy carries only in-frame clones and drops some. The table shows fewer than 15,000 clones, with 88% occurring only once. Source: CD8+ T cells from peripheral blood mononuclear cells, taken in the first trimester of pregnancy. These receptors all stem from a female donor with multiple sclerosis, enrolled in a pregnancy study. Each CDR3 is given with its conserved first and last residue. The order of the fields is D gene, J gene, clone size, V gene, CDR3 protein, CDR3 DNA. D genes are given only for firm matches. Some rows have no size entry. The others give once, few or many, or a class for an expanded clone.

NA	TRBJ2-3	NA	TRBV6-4	CASSLTVSSTDTQYF	TGTGCCAGCAGTCTGACAGTGTCTAGCACAGATACGCAGTATTTT
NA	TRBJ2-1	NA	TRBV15	CATQGLNPRNEQFF	TGTGCCACCCAGGGACTCAATCCCCGCAATGAGCAGTTCTTC
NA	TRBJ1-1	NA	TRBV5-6	CASSYYGAEAFF	TGTGCCAGCAGCTATTACGGGGCTGAAGCTTTCTTT
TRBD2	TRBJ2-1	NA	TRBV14	CASSQTRAGGYEQFF	TGTGCCAGCAGCCAAACGAGAGCGGGGGGTTATGAGCAGTTCTTC
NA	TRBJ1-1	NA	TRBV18	CASSPWTVANTEAFF	TGTGCCAGCTCACCCTGGACAGTCGCGAACACTGAAGCTTTCTTT
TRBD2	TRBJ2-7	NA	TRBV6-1	CASSEGTSSHEQYF	TGTGCCAGCAGTGAAGGGACTAGTTCCCACGAGCAGTACTTC
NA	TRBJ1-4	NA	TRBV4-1	CASSQDQAGVEKLFF	TGCGCCAGCAGCCAAGATCAGGCAGGGGTTGAAAAACTGTTTTTT
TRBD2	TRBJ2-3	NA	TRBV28	CASTFSRGGTDTQYF	TGTGCCAGCACCTTCTCGCGGGGGGGCACAGATACGCAGTATTTT
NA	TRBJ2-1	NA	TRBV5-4	CASSLVGAGYNEQFF	TGTGCCAGCAGCTTGGTCGGGGCGGGGTACAATGAGCAGTTCTTC
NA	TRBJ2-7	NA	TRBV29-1	CSVRVAETYEQYF	TGCAGCGTCCGCGTAGCAGAAACCTACGAGCAGTACTTC
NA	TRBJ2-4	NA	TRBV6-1	CASSEGVGLKRIQYF	TGTGCCAGCAGTGAAGGAGTGGGGCTTAAAAGAATTCAGTACTTC
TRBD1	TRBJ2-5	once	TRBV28	CASSLSEGALGQETQYF	TGTGCCAGCAGTTTATCTGAGGGGGCACTAGGTCAAGAGACCCAGTACTTC
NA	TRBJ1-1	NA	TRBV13	CASSLTGEGGTEAFF	TGTGCCAGCAGCTTAACCGGGGAAGGGGGCACTGAAGCTTTCTTT
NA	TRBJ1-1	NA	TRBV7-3	CASSLGQNTEAFF	TGTGCCAGCAGCTTAGGACAAAACACTGAAGCTTTCTTT
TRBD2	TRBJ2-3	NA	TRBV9	CASSVGLAVADTQYF	TGTGCCAGCAGCGTAGGTCTAGCGGTAGCAGATACGCAGTATTTT
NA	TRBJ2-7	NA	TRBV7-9	CASSSPVRDYEQYF	TGTGCCAGCAGCTCCCCGGTCAGGGACTACGAGCAGTACTTC
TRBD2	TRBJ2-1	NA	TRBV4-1	CASSQAGTSGGKYNEQFF	TGCGCCAGCAGCCAAGCTGGGACTAGCGGGGGTAAATACAATGAGCAGTTCTTC
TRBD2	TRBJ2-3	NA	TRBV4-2	CASSQETSGGADTQYF	TGTGCCAGCAGCCAAGAAACTAGCGGGGGGGCCGATACGCAGTATTTT
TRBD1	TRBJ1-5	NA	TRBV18	CASSRPGTGIRQPQHF	TGTGCCAGCTCACGTCCCGGGACAGGGATCAGGCAGCCCCAGCATTTT
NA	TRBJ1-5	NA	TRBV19	CASSIVVAQPEHF	TGTGCCAGTAGTATAGTTGTGGCACAGCCCGAGCATTTT
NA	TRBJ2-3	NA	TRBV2	CASNRGDTDTQYF	TGTGCCAGCAATAGGGGCGACACAGATACGCAGTATTTT
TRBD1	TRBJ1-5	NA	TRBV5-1	CASSPSPGTGNQPQHF	TGCGCCAGCAGCCCGAGCCCCGGGACAGGCAATCAGCCCCAGCATTTT
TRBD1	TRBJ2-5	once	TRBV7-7	CASSPTGKETQYF	TGTGCTAGCAGCCCGACAGGGAAAGAGACCCAGTACTTC
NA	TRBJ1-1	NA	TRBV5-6	CASFLSDGGSAFF	TGTGCCAGCTTTTTGTCGGACGGCGGGTCAGCTTTCTTT
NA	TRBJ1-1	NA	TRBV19	CATQDRNTEAFF	TGTGCCACCCAGGACAGGAACACTGAAGCTTTCTTT
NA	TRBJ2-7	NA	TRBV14	CASSPGSYEQYF	TGTGCCAGCAGCCCAGGCTCCTACGAGCAGTACTTC
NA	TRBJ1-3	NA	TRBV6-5	CASSTQIAGNTIYF	TGTGCCAGCAGTACCCAGATCGCAGGAAACACCATATATTTT
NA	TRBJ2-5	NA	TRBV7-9	CASSFGHAGRGSETQYF	TGTGCCAGCAGCTTCGGACATGCAGGGAGGGGGTCAGAGACCCAGTACTTC
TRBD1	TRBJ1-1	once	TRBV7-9	CASSLWTGANTEAFF	TGTGCCAGCAGCTTGTGGACAGGGGCGAACACTGAAGCTTTCTTT
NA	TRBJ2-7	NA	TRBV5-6	CASSLGGEGATYEQYF	TGTGCCAGCAGCTTGGGGGGTGAGGGAGCTACCTACGAGCAGTACTTC
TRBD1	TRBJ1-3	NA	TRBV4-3	CASSQKTGASGNTIYF	TGCGCCAGCAGCCAGAAAACAGGGGCCTCTGGAAACACCATATATTTT
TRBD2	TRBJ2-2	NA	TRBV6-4	CASWGLDNTGELFF	TGTGCCAGCTGGGGACTAGATAACACCGGGGAGCTGTTTTTT
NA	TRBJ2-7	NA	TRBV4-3	CASSQDEGPEQYF	TGCGCCAGCAGCCAAGATGAGGGCCCCGAGCAGTACTTC
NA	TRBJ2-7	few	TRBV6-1	CASSEAGGGSYEQYF	TGTGCCAGCAGTGAAGCGGGAGGGGGCTCCTACGAGCAGTACTTC
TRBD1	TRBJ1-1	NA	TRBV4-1	CASSHPDRAYNTEAFF	TGCGCCAGCAGCCACCCCGACAGGGCTTATAACACTGAAGCTTTCTTT
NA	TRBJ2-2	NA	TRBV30	CAWSAGVEAGELFF	TGTGCCTGGAGTGCGGGGGTAGAGGCCGGGGAGCTGTTTTTT
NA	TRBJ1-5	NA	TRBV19	CASSIRDSNQPQHF	TGTGCCAGTAGTATCAGGGATAGCAATCAGCCCCAGCATTTT